A selection of T cell receptor beta chains follows, all from one sample in a study of T cell repertoires in cytomegalovirus infection. TCRdb reanalysed the reads using MiXCR and keeps one entry per CDR3 protein. This table has 680,000 or so distinct CDR3 sequences, 35% to 40% appearing once. Source material: PBMCs. The source is a human donor in good health (CMV status not recorded). Some clones in this sample may be carry-over from other donors' samples. Both conserved end residues are part of each CDR3. A D gene is named only where the DNA matches it firmly. Only some rows state a clone size, as once, few, many or a class for expanded clones.

>NA|TRBV19|NA|TRBJ2-1
CASSNIGAPDNEQFF
TGTGCCAGTAGTAACATAGGGGCCCCTGACAATGAGCAGTTCTTC
>NA|TRBV7-2|many|TRBJ1-4
CASSPSVATNEKLFF
TGTGCCAGCAGCCCATCAGTAGCAACTAATGAAAAACTGTTTTTT
>NA|TRBV2|NA|TRBJ1-1
CASSAWGNTEAFF
TGTGCCAGCAGTGCTTGGGGGAACACTGAAGCTTTCTTT
>TRBD1|TRBV12-3/TRBV12-4|NA|TRBJ2-7
CASSPWDRVDEQYF
TGTGCCAGCAGTCCTTGGGACAGGGTGGACGAGCAGTACTTC
>NA|TRBV27|few|TRBJ2-2
CASSLAGAPNTGELFF
TGTGCCAGCAGTTTAGCGGGGGCCCCGAACACCGGGGAGCTGTTTTTT
>NA|TRBV10-3|few|TRBJ1-4
CAISESEAATNEKLFF
TGTGCCATCAGTGAGTCTGAAGCCGCTACTAATGAAAAACTGTTTTTT
>TRBD1|TRBV5-1|NA|TRBJ1-2
CASSSPNSTGGGTSGYTF
TGCGCCAGCAGCTCCCCTAACTCAACAGGGGGCGGCACCTCTGGCTACACCTTC
>NA|TRBV7-9|few|TRBJ2-2
CASSPGYRVSTGELFF
TGTGCCAGCAGCCCTGGTTACAGGGTTTCCACCGGGGAGCTGTTTTTT
>NA|TRBV18|NA|TRBJ1-1
CASIQGVNTEAFF
TGTGCCAGCATACAGGGAGTGAACACTGAAGCTTTCTTT
>NA|TRBV24-1|NA|TRBJ2-1
CATSGHSLSYNEQFF
TGTGCCACCAGTGGTCACAGCCTCTCCTACAATGAGCAGTTCTTC
>NA|TRBV25-1|NA|TRBJ1-4
CASSELFKGRGSVQKLFF
TGTGCCAGCAGTGAATTGTTCAAAGGGAGGGGTTCGGTGCAAAAACTGTTTTTT
>NA|TRBV24-1|few|TRBJ2-7
CATSDRDSGIYEQYF
TGTGCCACCAGTGACCGGGACAGCGGGATCTACGAGCAGTACTTC
>TRBD2|TRBV20-1|NA|TRBJ2-3
CSARVTWTSGGDHVSTDTQYF
TGCAGTGCTAGAGTCACTTGGACTAGCGGGGGGGACCACGTTAGCACAGATACGCAGTATTTT
>NA|TRBV7-2|many|TRBJ2-1
CASSSSYASRDEQFF
TGTGCCAGCAGCTCATCATACGCCTCCAGGGATGAGCAGTTCTTC
>TRBD1|TRBV20-1|NA|TRBJ1-2
CSASKHGTGDSGVDGYTF
TGCAGTGCTAGTAAGCACGGGACAGGGGACTCCGGGGTAGATGGCTACACCTTC
>TRBD1|TRBV5-1|NA|TRBJ2-1
CASSPDLGTGVSEQFF
TGCGCCAGCAGCCCGGACCTCGGGACAGGGGTATCTGAGCAGTTCTTC
>NA|TRBV24-1|NA|TRBJ2-3
CATSQAADTQYF
TGTGCCACCAGTCAAGCTGCGGATACGCAGTATTTT
>TRBD1|TRBV10-3|NA|TRBJ1-2
CATKEGQGDYGYTF
TGTGCCACCAAAGAAGGACAGGGAGACTATGGCTACACCTTC
>TRBD1|TRBV12-3/TRBV12-4|many|TRBJ2-7
CASSLTGTGYEQYF
TGTGCCAGCAGTTTAACCGGGACAGGGTACGAGCAGTACTTC
>NA|TRBV6-2/TRBV6-3|NA|TRBJ1-1
CASSVTDREAFF
TGTGCCAGCAGTGTAACTGACCGTGAAGCTTTCTTT
>NA|TRBV6-5|NA|TRBJ2-1
CASSYGPGPSYNEQFF
TGTGCCAGCAGTTATGGGCCGGGGCCGTCCTACAATGAGCAGTTCTTC
>NA|TRBV6-1|NA|TRBJ2-3
CALNPRGGSPTDTQYF
TGTGCCTTGAACCCAAGGGGGGGATCCCCCACAGATACGCAGTATTTT
>TRBD1|TRBV7-8|many|TRBJ2-7
CASSLPGQGPYEQYF
TGTGCCAGCAGCCTACCGGGACAGGGTCCCTACGAGCAGTACTTC
>NA|TRBV6-2/TRBV6-3|NA|TRBJ1-5
CASSYANHQPQHF
TGTGCCAGCAGTTACGCTAACCATCAGCCCCAGCATTTT
>NA|TRBV19|few|TRBJ2-7
CASSPSTAYSYEQYF
TGTGCCAGTAGTCCATCGACTGCGTACTCCTACGAGCAGTACTTC
>NA|TRBV20-1|NA|TRBJ2-7
CSARVRSGSYEQYF
TGCAGTGCTAGAGTTAGGAGCGGCTCCTACGAGCAGTACTTC
>TRBD1|TRBV4-2|few|TRBJ1-1
CASSQRQGAEAFF
TGTGCCAGCAGCCAAAGACAGGGGGCTGAGGCTTTCTTT
>TRBD1|TRBV7-9|NA|TRBJ1-6
CASSLPSPGTGSSPLHF
TGTGCCAGCAGCTTACCGTCCCCCGGGACAGGGAGTTCACCCCTCCACTTT
>TRBD1|TRBV19|NA|TRBJ1-1
CASSPGTALNTEAFF
TGTGCCAGTAGTCCGGGGACAGCTTTGAACACTGAAGCTTTCTTT
>NA|TRBV12-3/TRBV12-4|few|TRBJ1-3
CASSFQGLSGNTIYF
TGTGCCAGCAGTTTCCAGGGGCTTTCTGGAAACACCATATATTTT
>TRBD1|TRBV5-5|NA|TRBJ1-1
CASSWTGGGTEAFF
TGTGCCAGCAGCTGGACAGGGGGCGGCACTGAAGCTTTCTTT
>TRBD2|TRBV24-1|NA|TRBJ2-1
CATSDSTSGSRSNSYNEQFF
TGTGCCACCAGTGACTCGACTAGCGGGTCGCGATCTAACTCCTACAATGAGCAGTTCTTC
>NA|TRBV7-2|many|TRBJ2-3
CASSLMETHTDTQYF
TGTGCCAGCAGCTTAATGGAGACACACACAGATACGCAGTATTTT
>NA|TRBV28|few|TRBJ2-5
CASTMGNQETQYF
TGTGCCAGCACCATGGGCAACCAAGAGACCCAGTACTTC
>NA|TRBV7-2|few|TRBJ2-6
CASSLPSGDLPAGANVLTF
TGTGCCAGCAGCTTACCATCCGGAGACCTGCCGGCGGGGGCCAACGTCCTGACTTTC
>NA|TRBV7-6|few|TRBJ2-7
CASSLGFQGSSYEQYF
TGTGCCAGCAGCTTAGGATTCCAGGGAAGCTCCTACGAGCAGTACTTC
>NA|TRBV7-2|NA|TRBJ1-1
CALSPSKSTGKACF
TGTGCCCTCAGCCCGTCGAAAAGCACAGGGAAAGCTTGCTTT
>TRBD1|TRBV12-5|once|TRBJ1-2
CASGFSGDRSYGYTF
TGTGCTAGTGGTTTTTCGGGGGACAGGAGCTATGGCTACACCTTC
>TRBD1|TRBV7-6|many|TRBJ1-2
CASSFGTAYGYTF
TGTGCCAGCAGCTTTGGGACAGCCTATGGCTACACCTTC
>TRBD2|TRBV10-2|few|TRBJ2-7
CATVPLAGVNEQYF
TGCGCCACCGTCCCCTTGGCGGGAGTGAACGAGCAGTACTTC
>NA|TRBV3-1|NA|TRBJ1-1
CASSQNRRGRGGENTEAFF
TGTGCCAGCAGCCAGAACCGGCGGGGGCGCGGAGGAGAAAACACTGAAGCTTTCTTT
>TRBD2|TRBV7-8|NA|TRBJ2-3
CASNLVGGTSGGTDTQYF
TGTGCCAGCAACTTAGTCGGAGGGACTAGCGGAGGCACAGATACGCAGTATTTT
>NA|TRBV19|NA|TRBJ2-3
CAISRAGPVEQAPPEPSTDTQYF
TGTGCCATTTCCCGGGCCGGGCCTGTTGAGCAGGCCCCCCCCGAACCTAGCACAGATACGCAGTATTTT
>NA|TRBV6-5|NA|TRBJ1-3
CASSYSGQYGNTIYF
TGTGCCAGCAGTTACTCAGGACAGTATGGAAACACCATATATTTT
>TRBD2|TRBV12-3/TRBV12-4|many|TRBJ2-1
CASSTASGSGNEQFF
TGTGCCAGCAGTACGGCTAGCGGGAGTGGCAATGAGCAGTTCTTC
>TRBD1|TRBV7-9|few|TRBJ2-7
CASSDPGTGNRYEQYF
TGTGCCAGCAGCGACCCCGGGACAGGGAACAGGTACGAGCAGTACTTC
>TRBD1|TRBV5-6|NA|TRBJ2-7
CASSLSQGARIYEQYF
TGTGCCAGCAGCTTGAGCCAGGGGGCGCGCATCTACGAGCAGTACTTC
>NA|TRBV6-2/TRBV6-3|few|TRBJ1-2
CASSYSWGLNYGYTF
TGTGCCAGCAGTTACAGTTGGGGGCTCAACTATGGCTACACCTTC
>NA|TRBV29-1|NA|TRBJ1-2
CSVGPIRIRPRQQLNSYGYTF
TGCAGCGTTGGGCCGATCAGGATTCGTCCAAGACAGCAGCTCAACTCTTATGGCTACACCTTC
>NA|TRBV20-1|NA|TRBJ1-2
CSARDPGRGYTF
TGCAGTGCTAGAGATCCAGGACGGGGCTACACCTTC
>NA|TRBV7-8|many|TRBJ1-3
CASSLGLTASGNTIYF
TGTGCCAGCAGCTTAGGACTAACAGCTTCTGGAAACACCATATATTTT
>NA|TRBV7-2|NA|TRBJ2-2
CAMSLAGIAGELVF
TGTGCCATGAGCTTAGCCGGGATCGCCGGGGAGCTGGTTTTT
>NA|TRBV29-1|NA|TRBJ1-3
CSVSSSGNTIYF
TGCAGCGTTTCCAGCTCTGGAAACACCATATATTTT
>NA|TRBV7-9|many|TRBJ1-1
CASGQGPEAFF
TGTGCCAGCGGGCAGGGGCCAGAAGCTTTCTTT
>NA|TRBV6-5|NA|TRBJ1-1
CASSYFGTANTEAFF
TGTGCCAGCAGTTACTTCGGGACCGCCAACACTGAAGCTTTCTTT
>NA|TRBV7-9|NA|TRBJ2-1
CASRFGRDNEQFF
TGTGCCAGCAGATTCGGCCGTGACAATGAGCAGTTCTTC
>NA|TRBV6-2/TRBV6-3|NA|TRBJ2-3
CASSPAPRALTQYF
TGTGCCAGCAGTCCCGCACCTCGGGCCCTTACGCAGTATTTT
>NA|TRBV6-5|NA|TRBJ1-2
CASSYGHGSPYGYTF
TGTGCCAGCAGTTATGGTCATGGCAGCCCCTATGGCTACACCTTC
>NA|TRBV30|few|TRBJ2-7
CAWTSGYGSYEQYF
TGTGCCTGGACAAGCGGGTACGGCTCCTACGAGCAGTACTTC
>NA|TRBV7-2|many|TRBJ2-3
CASSLVPDYRGDSNKSTDTQYF
TGTGCCAGCAGCTTAGTCCCGGACTATCGAGGAGACTCTAACAAAAGCACAGATACGCAGTATTTT